A selection of T cell receptor beta chains follows, all from one sample in a study of OX40 agonist ivuxolimab in advanced cancers. Sequenced by immunoSEQ multiplex PCR; TCRdb stores in-frame clones only, minus some. The table includes tens of thousands of clones, 80% to 90% detected once. Specimen: CD4+ or CD8+ T cells sorted from blood, collected in a trial of the OX40 agonist ivuxolimab. These receptors all come from an adult with an advanced solid tumor such as melanoma, head and neck, liver or kidney cancer. The conserved cysteine and the conserved F or W are not part of the CDR3 here. Rows may omit the clone size; those that give it use once, few, many or a size class.

TRBJ1-1 TRBV18 once ASSPPKGRVNTEAF
TRBJ1-5 TRBV6-5 NA ASRPQGGSQPQH
TRBJ1-4 TRBV28 NA ASSPPPGGGDEKLF
TRBJ1-1 TRBV18 few ASSPGLNTEAF
TRBJ1-2 TRBV27 few ASSWDRGYGYT
TRBJ1-1 TRBV5-8 NA ASRPPGSTEAF
TRBJ2-1 TRBV11-2 NA ASRGATQVHEQF
TRBJ1-3 TRBV5-1 few ASSLDPGKGGNTIY
TRBJ1-5 TRBV19 once ASSIEGNQPQH
TRBJ1-5 TRBV6-5 NA ASSYGWGGQPQH
TRBJ1-6 TRBV9 NA ASSVDGRPNSPLH
TRBJ1-5 TRBV28 NA ASVVNRDAQPQH
TRBJ2-1 TRBV15 NA ATSRDGGSTPGNEQF
TRBJ1-1 TRBV29-1 NA SVDSHMNTEAF
TRBJ2-3 TRBV9 NA ASSPTSGDTDTQY
TRBJ1-5 TRBV28 NA ASSLWGQGVSNQPQH
TRBJ1-5 TRBV18 NA ASSADRDQPQH
TRBJ2-7 TRBV2 few ASSLQGVQQY
TRBJ1-2 TRBV18 NA ASRNDNTGGDGYT
TRBJ2-1 TRBV5-4 once ASSRRQSSYNEQF
TRBJ1-2 TRBV5-6 NA ASSWGSANYGYT
TRBJ2-7 TRBV4-2 NA ASSQDVTSAYEQY
TRBJ2-5 TRBV5-1 NA ASSRGGGLYQETQY
TRBJ2-7 TRBV9 NA ASSVGRGINEQY
TRBJ1-5 TRBV5-5 NA ASSLEPFQPQH
TRBJ2-3 TRBV10-3 NA AILGWGDTQY
TRBJ1-2 TRBV28 NA ASSSPPGAPGGYT
TRBJ1-1 TRBV6-1 NA ASNRNTEAF
TRBJ1-1 TRBV20-1 NA SALGGTEAF
TRBJ1-4 TRBV2 NA ASSEAGQGREKLF
TRBJ1-5 TRBV7-8 NA ASSLDRSNQPQH
TRBJ1-1 TRBV11-2 NA ASRTGPATEAF
TRBJ2-7 TRBV7-9 NA ASSPSYEQY
TRBJ1-4 TRBV28 NA ASSFGRGQGEEKLF
TRBJ1-1 TRBV10-3 NA AIGQPNTEAF
TRBJ2-1 TRBV6-5 NA ASFGNEQF
TRBJ1-2 TRBV7-2 NA ASSSETGTWLYGYT
TRBJ2-6 TRBV19 once ASSIGGSGANVLT
TRBJ1-5 TRBV7-2 NA ASSLEGFYQPQH
TRBJ1-1 TRBV2 NA ASTTVVGGGTEAF
TRBJ1-3 TRBV7-6 NA ASSLTGTDSGNTIY